This record looks at one T cell receptor beta chain sequence and its context. Its antigen target is currently unknown. The record has no base qualities; no much larger clone is one base away. Distinct nucleotide sequences in the sample also encode this CDR3. Separate from the roughly 650-subject first cohort, the validation cohort of more than 90 subjects was the group to which the donors belonged. The data belong to a study of cytomegalovirus exposure and HLA in healthy donors (TCRdb year 2017). About the study as a whole: According to a later analysis, one platform produced both the roughly 130 validation repertoires and the roughly 650 repertoires of the first cohort. Along with the roughly 710-subject first cohort, a separate validation cohort of over a hundred different subjects was used. The aim of the study was to test whether cataloging public T cell receptors could identify signatures of past pathogen exposure. The study combined high-throughput TCR immunosequencing, statistical association of individual TCRs with disease status, and machine learning to predict cytomegalovirus infection status. General findings and caveats noted by the study authors: According to the authors, the approach could potentially be generalized to other disease states and immunological phenotypes. The validation cohort had no HLA typing available for a later analysis, so co-occurrence within that cohort was assessed over all 120 or so repertoires. Subsequent analysis determined that TCRs grouped into clusters in the first cohort also showed a tendency toward co-occurrence across the roughly 120 validation repertoires, and about 94% of cluster scores exceeded 0. Most TCR sequences were seen in very few donors, while some public TCRs were found in many individuals. In the study, 150 to 200 TCR beta chains were listed as associated with cytomegalovirus. The classifier was reported to diagnose cytomegalovirus status with high specificity and sensitivity in both the original cohort and the validation cohort. In vitro tests confirmed that a few of the cytomegalovirus-associated TCR beta chains recognize cytomegalovirus antigens.

Library construction relied on the immunoSEQ multiplex PCR assay. Concerning the study's data processing: A statistical classification framework was built to diagnose cytomegalovirus status from the catalog of TCR beta chain sequences. In TCRdb, the immuneACCESS table is reduced to in-frame sequences with V and J assigned. These tables do not hold every clone; where another copy was compared, an unresolved V gene accounts for under half, and the others remain unexplained. V and J calls and clone size are as listed in that table; D and trimming were resolved from the DNA. The table for this sample lists around 52,000 clones; 88% of them were counted only once. The leading ten clones occupy 6% to 8% of the sample. From a lookup of the germline V gene, CDR1 and CDR2 are SGHTA and FQGTGA. V sheds 3 bases and J sheds 4 bases, leaving 7 bases between their ends. There are 13 amino acids in the CDR3, from cysteine to phenylalanine inclusive. CDR3 DNA is the only sequence kept; it has 39 bases, read in frame from the first base.

What was sequenced was PBMCs. The sequence links TRBV7-3 to TRBJ1-5, with the D gene not confidently named. This receptor was obtained from a woman aged 30 to 39 in good health and CMV-seronegative. The DNA is TGTGCCAGCAGCTTCGACGGGAATCAGCCCCAGCATTTT. Its translation reads: CASSFDGNQPQHF.